This T cell receptor (beta chain) was retrieved from a study of esophageal squamous cell carcinoma under preoperative chemotherapy. Study-level information: Both tumor-infiltrating lymphocytes and peripheral blood T cells were profiled.

By proportion, this clonotype is medium-sized. Time point defined: before preoperative PTX-NDP chemotherapy. Preoperative chemotherapy with paclitaxel-nedaplatin was given to patients before surgery. TCRdb re-analysed the PCR reads in MiXCR, keeping a single row per CDR3 protein. The sample has approximately 30,000 distinct CDR3 sequences, under 55% seen once. The material was obtained from a patient given preoperative chemotherapy. This clonotype was obtained from a human donor with esophageal squamous cell carcinoma. The donor label of this sample is uncertain.

CDR3: CASSSTGTDLYNEQYF. In DNA, the CDR3 is TGTGCCAGCAGCTCGACCGGGACAGACCTTTACAATGAGCAGTACTTC. This rearrangement joins TRBV7-2 to TRBJ2-5, with TRBD1 matching 7 bases. Germline-derived CDR1 and CDR2 are SGHTA and FQGNSA. J was trimmed by 11 bases and V by 4 bases; bases with no gene match: 19. This CDR3 spans 16 amino acids.